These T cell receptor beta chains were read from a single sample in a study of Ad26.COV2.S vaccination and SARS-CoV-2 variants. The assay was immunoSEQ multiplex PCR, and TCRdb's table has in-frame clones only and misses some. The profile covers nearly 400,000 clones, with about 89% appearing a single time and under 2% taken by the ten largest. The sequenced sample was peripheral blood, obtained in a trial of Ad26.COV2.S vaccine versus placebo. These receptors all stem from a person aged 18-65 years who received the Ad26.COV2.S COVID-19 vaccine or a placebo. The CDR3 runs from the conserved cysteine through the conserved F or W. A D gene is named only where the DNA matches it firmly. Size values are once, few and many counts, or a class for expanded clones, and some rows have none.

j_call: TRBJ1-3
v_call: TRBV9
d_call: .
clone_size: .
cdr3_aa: CASSLGAGRLSGNTIYF
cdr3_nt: TGTGCCAGCAGCCTCGGGGCAGGGCGACTATCTGGAAACACCATATATTTT

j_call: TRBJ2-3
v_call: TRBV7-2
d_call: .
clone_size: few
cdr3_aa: CASSLQGADTQYF
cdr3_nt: TGTGCCAGCAGCTTACAAGGGGCAGATACGCAGTATTTT

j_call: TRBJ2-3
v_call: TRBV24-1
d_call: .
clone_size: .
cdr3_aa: CATSGPTGHTDTQYF
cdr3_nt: TGTGCCACCAGTGGTCCGACAGGTCACACAGATACGCAGTATTTT

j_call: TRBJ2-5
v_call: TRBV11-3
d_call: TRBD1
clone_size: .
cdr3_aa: CASSLGGQGGETQYF
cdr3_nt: TGTGCCAGCAGCTTAGGAGGACAGGGAGGAGAGACCCAGTACTTC

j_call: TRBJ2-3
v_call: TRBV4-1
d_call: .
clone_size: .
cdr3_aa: CASSPSTGAGTDTQYF
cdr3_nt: TGCGCCAGCAGCCCCTCAACCGGGGCGGGGACAGATACGCAGTATTTT

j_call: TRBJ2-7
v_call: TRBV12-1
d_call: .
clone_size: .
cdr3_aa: CASSSPRILEQYF
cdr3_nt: TGTGCCAGCAGCTCCCCAAGGATCCTCGAGCAGTACTTC

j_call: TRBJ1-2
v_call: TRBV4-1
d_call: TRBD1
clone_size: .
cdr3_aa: CASSHRPRGLGYTF
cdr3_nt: TGCGCCAGCAGCCACCGACCCAGGGGGCTGGGCTACACCTTC

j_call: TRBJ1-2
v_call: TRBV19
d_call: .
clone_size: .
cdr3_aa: CASSIAGADGYTF
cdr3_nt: TGTGCCAGTAGTATCGCGGGGGCGGATGGCTACACCTTC

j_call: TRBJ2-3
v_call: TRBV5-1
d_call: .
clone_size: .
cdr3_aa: CASSLDPGVRTDTQYF
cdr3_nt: TGCGCCAGCAGCTTGGATCCCGGGGTCCGGACAGATACGCAGTATTTT

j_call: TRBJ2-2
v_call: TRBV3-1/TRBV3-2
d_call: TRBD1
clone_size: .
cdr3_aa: CASRRGQGPNTGELFF
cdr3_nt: TGTGCCAGCAGACGCGGACAGGGACCGAACACCGGGGAGCTGTTTTTT

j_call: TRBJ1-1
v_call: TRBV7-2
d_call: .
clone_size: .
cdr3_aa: CASSLRGTAFF
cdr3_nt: TGTGCCAGCAGCTTAAGGGGGACGGCTTTCTTT

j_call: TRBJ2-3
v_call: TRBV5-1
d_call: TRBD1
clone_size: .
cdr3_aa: CASSLVGRGPDTQYF
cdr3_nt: TGCGCCAGCAGCTTGGTCGGCAGGGGGCCGGATACGCAGTATTTT

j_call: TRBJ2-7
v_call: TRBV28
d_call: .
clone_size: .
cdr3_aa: CASSWGYEQYF
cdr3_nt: TGTGCCAGCAGCTGGGGCTACGAGCAGTACTTC

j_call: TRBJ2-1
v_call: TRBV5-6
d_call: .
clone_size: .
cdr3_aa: CASSSSRGAYNEQFF
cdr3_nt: TGTGCCAGCAGCTCCTCTCGCGGCGCCTACAATGAGCAGTTCTTC

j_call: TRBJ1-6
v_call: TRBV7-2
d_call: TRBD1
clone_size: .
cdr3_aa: CASSQGQVITLHF
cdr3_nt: TGTGCCAGCAGCCAGGGACAGGTCATAACCCTCCACTTT

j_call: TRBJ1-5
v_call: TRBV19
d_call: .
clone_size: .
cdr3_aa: CASSIPTGLGNQPQHF
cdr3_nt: TGTGCCAGTAGTATACCAACAGGGCTAGGCAATCAGCCCCAGCATTTT

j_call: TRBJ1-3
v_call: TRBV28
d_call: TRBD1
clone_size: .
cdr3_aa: CASSKPGQLSGNTIYF
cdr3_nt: TGTGCCAGCAGTAAACCGGGACAGCTCTCTGGAAACACCATATATTTT

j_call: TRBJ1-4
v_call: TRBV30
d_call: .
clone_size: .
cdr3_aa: CAWSVGEKLFF
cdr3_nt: TGTGCCTGGAGTGTGGGAGAAAAACTGTTTTTT

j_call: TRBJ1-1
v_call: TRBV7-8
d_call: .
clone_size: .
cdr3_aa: CASSLVLINTEAFF
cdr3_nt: TGTGCCAGCAGCTTAGTCTTAATTAACACTGAAGCTTTCTTT

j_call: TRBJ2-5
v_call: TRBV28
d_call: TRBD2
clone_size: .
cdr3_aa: CASSPGTRGQETQYF
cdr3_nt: TGTGCCAGCAGTCCCGGGACTAGAGGCCAAGAGACCCAGTACTTC

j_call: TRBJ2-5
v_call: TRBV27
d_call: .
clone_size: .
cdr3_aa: CASRGWGSETQYF
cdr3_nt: TGTGCCAGCAGGGGATGGGGGAGTGAGACCCAGTACTTC

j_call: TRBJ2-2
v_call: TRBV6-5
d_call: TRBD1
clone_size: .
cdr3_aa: CASSRDSTGELFF
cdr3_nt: TGTGCCAGCAGCCGGGACAGCACCGGGGAGCTGTTTTTT

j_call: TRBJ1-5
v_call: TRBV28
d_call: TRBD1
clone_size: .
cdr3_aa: CASSSPTGTGNQPQHF
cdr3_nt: TGTGCCAGCAGTTCACCGACAGGGACGGGCAATCAGCCCCAGCATTTT

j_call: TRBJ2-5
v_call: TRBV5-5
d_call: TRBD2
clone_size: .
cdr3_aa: CASSSPSGRFLETQYF
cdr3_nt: TGTGCCAGCAGCTCCCCTAGCGGGAGGTTTTTGGAGACCCAGTACTTC

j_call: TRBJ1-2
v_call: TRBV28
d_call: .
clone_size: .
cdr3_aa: CASSLDGADYGYTF
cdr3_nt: TGTGCCAGCAGTTTAGACGGGGCGGACTATGGCTACACCTTC

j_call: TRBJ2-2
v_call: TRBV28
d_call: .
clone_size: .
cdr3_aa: CASTSPANTGELFF
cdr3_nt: TGTGCCAGCACTTCCCCCGCCAACACCGGGGAGCTGTTTTTT

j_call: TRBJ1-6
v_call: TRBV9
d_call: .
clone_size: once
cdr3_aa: CASSVQGNNSPLHF
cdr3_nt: TGTGCCAGCAGCGTACAGGGTAATAATTCACCCCTCCACTTT

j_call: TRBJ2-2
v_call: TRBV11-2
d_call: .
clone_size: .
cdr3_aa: CASSLEVDRELFF
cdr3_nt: TGTGCCAGCAGCTTAGAGGTGGACAGGGAGCTGTTTTTT

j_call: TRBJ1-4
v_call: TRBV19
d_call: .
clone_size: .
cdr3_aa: CASSTYRVSGEKLFF
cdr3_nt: TGTGCCAGTAGTACCTACAGGGTATCAGGAGAAAAACTGTTTTTT

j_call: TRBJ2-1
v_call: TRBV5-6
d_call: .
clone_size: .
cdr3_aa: CASSFSGGRSYNEQFF
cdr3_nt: TGTGCCAGCAGCTTTAGTGGCGGACGCTCCTACAATGAGCAGTTCTTC

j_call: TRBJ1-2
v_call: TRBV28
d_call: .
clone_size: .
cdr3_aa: CASSFSGQTYGYTF
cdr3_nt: TGTGCCAGCAGTTTTAGTGGTCAGACCTATGGCTACACCTTC

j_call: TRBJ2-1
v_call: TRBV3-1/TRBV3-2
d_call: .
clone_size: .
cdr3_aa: CASSRGPYHEQFF
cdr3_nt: TGTGCCAGCAGCCGTGGCCCCTATCATGAGCAGTTCTTC

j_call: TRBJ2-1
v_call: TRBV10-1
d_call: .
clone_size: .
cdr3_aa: CASSDLEGRERKNEQFF
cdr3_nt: TGCGCCAGCAGTGATCTCGAGGGTCGGGAGAGGAAGAATGAGCAGTTCTTC

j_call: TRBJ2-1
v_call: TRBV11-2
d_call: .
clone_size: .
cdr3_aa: CASSLLVLYNEQFF
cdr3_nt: TGTGCCAGCAGCTTATTGGTCCTCTACAATGAGCAGTTCTTC

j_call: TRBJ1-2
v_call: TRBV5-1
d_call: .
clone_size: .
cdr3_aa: CASSVSGNYGYTF
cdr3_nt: TGCGCCAGCAGTGTTTCCGGGAACTATGGCTACACCTTC

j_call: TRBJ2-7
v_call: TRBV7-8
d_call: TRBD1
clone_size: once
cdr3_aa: CASSLAGTGGYEQYF
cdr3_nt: TGTGCCAGCAGCTTAGCGGGGACAGGGGGCTACGAGCAGTACTTC

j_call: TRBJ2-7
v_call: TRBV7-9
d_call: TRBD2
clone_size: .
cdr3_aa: CASSFSSRGSGRGYEQYF
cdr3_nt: TGTGCCAGCAGCTTCTCCTCCCGGGGTAGCGGGAGAGGGTACGAGCAGTACTTC

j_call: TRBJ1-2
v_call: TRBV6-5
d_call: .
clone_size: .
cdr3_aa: CASSYTETYGYTF
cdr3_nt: TGTGCCAGCAGTTACACTGAGACCTATGGCTACACCTTC

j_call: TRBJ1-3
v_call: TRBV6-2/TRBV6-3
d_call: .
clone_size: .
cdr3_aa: CASSPPDGGNTIYF
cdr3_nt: TGTGCCAGCAGTCCCCCGGACGGCGGAAACACCATATATTTT

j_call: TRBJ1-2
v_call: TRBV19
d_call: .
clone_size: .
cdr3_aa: CASSTGANYGYTF
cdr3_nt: TGTGCCAGTAGTACAGGGGCCAACTATGGCTACACCTTC

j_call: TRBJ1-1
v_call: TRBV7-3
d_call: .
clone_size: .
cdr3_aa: CASSPGTGTEAFF
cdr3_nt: TGTGCCAGCAGCCCGGGGACGGGGACTGAAGCTTTCTTT

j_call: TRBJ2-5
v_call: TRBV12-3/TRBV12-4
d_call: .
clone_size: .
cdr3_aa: CASSSDRRQTQYF
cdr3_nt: TGTGCCAGCAGTTCCGACAGGCGGCAGACCCAGTACTTC

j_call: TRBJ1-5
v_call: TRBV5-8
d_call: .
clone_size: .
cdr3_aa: CASSLGVLSNQPQHF
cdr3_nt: TGTGCCAGCAGCTTGGGGGTTTTGAGCAATCAGCCCCAGCATTTT

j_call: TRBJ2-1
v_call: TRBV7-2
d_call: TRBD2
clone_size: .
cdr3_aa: CASSLGGGAGEQFF
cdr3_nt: TGTGCCAGCAGCCTCGGGGGGGGCGCGGGTGAGCAGTTCTTC

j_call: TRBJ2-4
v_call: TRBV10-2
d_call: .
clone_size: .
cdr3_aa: CASRKNQRPENIQYF
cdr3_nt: TGCGCCAGCCGGAAAAACCAAAGGCCCGAAAACATTCAGTACTTC

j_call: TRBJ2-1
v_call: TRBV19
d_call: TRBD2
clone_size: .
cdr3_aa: CASSAELAGVHNEQFF
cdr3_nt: TGTGCCAGTAGTGCCGAACTAGCGGGAGTCCACAATGAGCAGTTCTTC

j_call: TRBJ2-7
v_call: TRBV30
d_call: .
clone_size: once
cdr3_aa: CAWMIASEQYF
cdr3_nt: TGTGCCTGGATGATAGCGAGCGAGCAGTACTTC

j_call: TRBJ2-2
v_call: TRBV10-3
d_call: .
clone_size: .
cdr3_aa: CAIRGDGVNTGELFF
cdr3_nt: TGTGCCATCAGAGGGGACGGAGTAAACACCGGGGAGCTGTTTTTT

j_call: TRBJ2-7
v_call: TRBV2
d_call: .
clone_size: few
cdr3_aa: CASSIDVSYEQYF
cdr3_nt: TGTGCCAGCAGTATTGACGTCTCCTACGAGCAGTACTTC

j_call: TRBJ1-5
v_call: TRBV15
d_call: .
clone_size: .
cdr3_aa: CATDRDGNQPQHF
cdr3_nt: TGTGCCACGGACCGGGACGGCAATCAGCCCCAGCATTTT

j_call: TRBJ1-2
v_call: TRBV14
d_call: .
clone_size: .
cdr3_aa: CASSLKDTGIFYGYTF
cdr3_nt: TGTGCCAGCAGTCTAAAGGACACGGGAATTTTCTATGGCTACACCTTC

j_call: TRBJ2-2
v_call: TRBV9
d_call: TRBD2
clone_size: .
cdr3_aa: CASSGPGGAGELFF
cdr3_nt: TGTGCCAGCAGCGGCCCCGGGGGGGCCGGGGAGCTGTTTTTT

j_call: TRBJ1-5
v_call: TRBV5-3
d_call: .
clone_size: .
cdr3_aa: CARSLGTENYSNQPQHF
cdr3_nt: TGTGCCAGAAGCTTGGGGACAGAAAACTATAGCAATCAGCCCCAGCATTTT